These 10 T cell receptor beta chains share one sample of origin, sequenced in a study of shared clonotypes between healthy human individuals. TCRdb's copy holds only in-frame clones and misses some; the assay was immunoSEQ multiplex PCR. The sample lists about 1.4 million clones, roughly 96% occurring once. Material: naive CD4+ T cells sorted from blood. Subset given: CD45RA+ positively selected. These receptors all stem from a man aged 25-40 years in good health.

The gene calls are TRBV7-2 and TRBJ2-5, with 9 bases lining up with TRBD2. V lost 4 bases, J lost 2 bases, and 5 bases stayed unmatched. The CDR3 runs 15 residues. The germline V gene encodes CDR1 SGHTA and CDR2 FQGNSA. CDR3 loop: CASSSRTSDQETQYF. CDR3 nucleotides: TGTGCCAGCAGCTCCCGGACTAGCGATCAAGAGACCCAGTACTTC. Combining the CDR3 with reference TRBV7-2 and TRBJ2-5 gives the whole variable domain GAGVSQSPSNKVTEKGKDVELRCDPISGHTALYWYRQSLGQGLEFLIYFQGNSAPDKSGLPSDRFSAERTGGSVSTLTIQRTQQEDSAVYLCASSSRTSDQETQYFGPGTRLLVL.

V usage is TRBV7-8 and J usage is TRBJ2-5; D is ambiguous. V shed 5 bases and J shed 5 bases, with 12 bases lying between them. Germline V gene sequence: CDR1 SGHVS, CDR2 FQNEAQ. The CDR3 is 13 amino acids. CDR3 in DNA: TGTGCCAGCAGCCTCCCGGTGTTGGAGACCCAGTACTTC. Encoded protein: CASSLPVLETQYF.

V gene TRBV2 combines with J gene TRBJ1-5; TRBD1 matches at 8 bases. Germline CDR1 reads SNHLY; CDR2 reads FYNNEI. This CDR3 is built from 14 residues. V dropped 4 bases and J dropped 5; count of bases not matched to a gene: 4. CDR3 bases: TGTGCCAGCAGTGTCACAGGGGGTTATCAGCCCCAGCATTTT. Amino acid sequence: CASSVTGGYQPQHF.

Comment on this clone: Other DNA sequences of this sample code for an identical CDR3. The chain has TRBV9 and TRBJ2-5; D is unclear. The CDR3 runs 13 residues. V was shortened by 2 bases and J by 2 bases, with 7 bases between the two germline ends. CDR1 SGDLS and CDR2 YYNGEE come from the germline V gene. DNA of the CDR3: TGTGCCAGCAGCGTCAGCGTACAAGAGACCCAGTACTTC. Translated, it gives CASSVSVQETQYF.

This chain uses TRBV7-8 with TRBJ1-2, with no clear D. CDR3 length equals 14 residues. Trimming took 5 bases from V and 0 from J, leaving 10 bases between them. CDR1 SGHVS and CDR2 FQNEAQ come from the germline V gene. CDR3 DNA: TGTGCCAGCAGCCGTACAGAGTCTAACTATGGCTACACCTTC. Translated, it gives CASSRTESNYGYTF.

V and J are TRBV6-5 and TRBJ2-2, with 10 bases fitting TRBD2. Germline V gene sequence: CDR1 MNHEY, CDR2 SVGAGI. The CDR3 consists of 15 residues. Losses at the gene ends were 6 bases for V and 4 bases for J; bases not matched to a gene: 5. The CDR3 DNA is TGTGCCAGCAGCCCCGGACTAGCGGTCACCGGGGAGCTGTTTTTT. It encodes CASSPGLAVTGELFF.

This sequence joins TRBV11-2 and TRBJ1-3; D remains ambiguous. CDR1 is SGHAT, CDR2 FQNNGV, per germline. The CDR3 spans 12 residues. V lost 6 bases and J 3 bases, leaving 6 bases between the germline ends. The CDR3 region is CASRLIGNTIYF. DNA of the CDR3: TGTGCCAGCAGACTCATTGGAAACACCATATATTTT.

The rearrangement uses TRBV25-1 and TRBJ1-4; D gene ambiguous. With 1 base removed from V and 10 bases from J, the gap between germline ends came to 10 bases. Germline V gives CDR1 MGHDK, CDR2 SYGVNS. CDR3 length equals 13 residues. The chain's CDR3 is CASSELRGGKLFF. CDR3 sequence (DNA): TGTGCCAGCAGTGAATTACGGGGAGGAAAACTGTTTTTT.

J is TRBJ1-2 and V is TRBV14; no clear D gene. The V end was cut by 1 base, the J end by 1 base, with 4 bases between. The CDR3 runs 13 residues. Germline V gives CDR1 SGHDN, CDR2 FVKESK. The chain's CDR3 is CASSQANNYGYTF. Here the CDR3 DNA reads TGTGCCAGCAGCCAAGCAAATAACTATGGCTACACCTTC.

DNA for the CDR3: TGTGCCAGCAGTTACTCGGCCTACAATGAGCAGTTCTTC. The encoded protein is CASSYSAYNEQFF. V is TRBV6-5 and J is TRBJ2-1; D is unclear. V gave up 0 bases and J gave up 2 bases, with 2 bases separating them. CDR1 and CDR2 from the germline V gene are MNHEY and SVGAGI. CDR3 length: 13 amino acids.